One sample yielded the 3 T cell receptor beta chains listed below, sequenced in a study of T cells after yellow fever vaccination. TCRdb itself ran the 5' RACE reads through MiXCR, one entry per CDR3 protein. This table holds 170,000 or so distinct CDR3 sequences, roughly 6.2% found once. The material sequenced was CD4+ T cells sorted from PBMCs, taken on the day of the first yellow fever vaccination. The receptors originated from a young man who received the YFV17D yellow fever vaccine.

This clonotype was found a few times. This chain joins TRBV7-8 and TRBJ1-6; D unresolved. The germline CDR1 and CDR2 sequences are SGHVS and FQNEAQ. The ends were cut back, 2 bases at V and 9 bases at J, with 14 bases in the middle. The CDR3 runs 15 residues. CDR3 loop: CASSLHRGFSSPLHF. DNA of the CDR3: TGTGCCAGCAGCTTACATAGAGGGTTTTCTTCACCCCTCCACTTT.

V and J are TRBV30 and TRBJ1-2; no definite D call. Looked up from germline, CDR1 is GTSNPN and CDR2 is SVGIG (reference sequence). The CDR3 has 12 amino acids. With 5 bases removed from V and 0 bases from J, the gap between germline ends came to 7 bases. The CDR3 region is CAWAGANYGYTF. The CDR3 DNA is TGTGCCTGGGCTGGGGCTAACTATGGCTACACCTTC. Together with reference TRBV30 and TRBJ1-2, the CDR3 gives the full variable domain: SQTIHQWPATLVQPVGSPLSLECTVEGTSNPNLYWYRQAAGRGLQLLFYSVGIGQISSEVPQNLSASRPQDRQFILSSKKLLLSDSGFYLCAWAGANYGYTFGSGTRLTVV.

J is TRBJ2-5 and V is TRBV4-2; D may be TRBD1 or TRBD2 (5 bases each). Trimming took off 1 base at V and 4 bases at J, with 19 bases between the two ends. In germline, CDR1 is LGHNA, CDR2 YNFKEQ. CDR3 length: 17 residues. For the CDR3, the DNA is TGTGCCAGCAGCCAAGGGGACGGTGGGAGAATCAGAGAGACCCAGTACTTC. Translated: CASSQGDGGRIRETQYF.